These 8 T cell receptor beta chains were sequenced from one sample in a study of T cell repertoires in cytomegalovirus infection. MiXCR was run by TCRdb on the reads, yielding one entry per CDR3 protein. The sample carries roughly 280,000 distinct CDR3 sequences, around 20% recorded once. No antigen is known for these receptors. Here the sequenced sample was cultured PBMCs, taken from culture after CMV antigen stimulation. These receptors originate from a human donor in good health (CMV status not recorded). Some clones in this sample may be carry-over from other donors' samples.

This clonotype showed up just a few times. The chain joins TRBV27 to TRBJ2-7; 9 bases line up with TRBD1. This CDR3 has 15 amino acids. Germline CDR1 and CDR2: MNHEY and SMNVEV (reference sequence). Trimming took 3 bases from V and 3 from J; bases not matched to a gene: 6. The CDR3 spells CASSFAGTGNYEQYF. DNA for the CDR3: TGTGCCAGCAGTTTCGCAGGGACAGGGAACTACGAGCAGTACTTC.

There are many counts of this clonotype. The chain uses TRBV7-6 and TRBJ2-3; 12 positions match TRBD1. This CDR3 is built from 17 residues. The germline CDR1 and CDR2 sequences are SGHVS and FNYEAQ. V lost 3 bases and J lost 4; bases outside the gene matches: 8. The DNA for the CDR3 is TGTGCCAGCAGCTTGGGGGGGACAGGGGGCCTTCCAGATACGCAGTATTTT. Translating it yields CASSLGGTGGLPDTQYF. The variable domain in full, completed from reference TRBV7-6 and TRBJ2-3, reads GAGVSQSPRYKVTKRGQDVALRCDPISGHVSLYWYRQALGQGPEFLTYFNYEAQQDKSGLPNDRFSAERPEGSISTLTIQRTEQRDSAMYRCASSLGGTGGLPDTQYFGPGTRLTVL.

The chain joins TRBV18 to TRBJ2-7, with TRBD1 matching over 9 bases. The CDR3 is 15 residues long. Trimming took 5 bases from V and 5 from J; bases not matched to a gene: 10. Germline V lookup: CDR1 KGHSH, CDR2 LQKENI. CDR3 nucleotides: TGTGCCAGCTCAGGACCGGGACAGGGAAGGCACGAGCAGTACTTC. The encoded protein is CASSGPGQGRHEQYF.

This clonotype was found many times. The rearrangement uses TRBV19 and TRBJ1-2; 9 bases are a match to TRBD1. V was pared by 7 bases and J by 4 bases, with 10 bases of the junction left unmatched. This CDR3 contains 15 residues. The germline V gene has CDR1 LNHDA and CDR2 SQIVND (reference sequence). CDR3 sequence (DNA): TGTGCCAGTACTGATTCCGGGACAGGGCGCTATGGCTACACCTTC. Amino acids: CASTDSGTGRYGYTF.

The chain carries TRBV28 and TRBJ2-7; D gene uncertain. The CDR3 length is 15 residues. The ends were cut back, 7 bases at V and 0 bases at J, with 16 bases in the middle. The germline CDR1 and CDR2 sequences are MDHEN and SYDVKM. The CDR3 loop is CASNVAGSSSYEQYF. The CDR3 nucleotides read TGTGCCAGCAACGTGGCAGGCTCAAGCTCCTACGAGCAGTACTTC.

This clonotype came up many times. The chain recombines TRBV7-9 with TRBJ2-1; D not certain. The germline V and J ends were trimmed by 1 base and 7 bases, with 11 bases remaining between them. The germline V gene encodes CDR1 SEHNR and CDR2 FQNEAQ (reference sequence). The CDR3 contains 14 residues. The CDR3 coding sequence is TGTGCCAGCAGCTTAGTGGGTAGTGGGAATGAGCAGTTCTTC. This sequence encodes CASSLVGSGNEQFF. The full variable domain, its missing parts supplied by reference TRBV7-9 and TRBJ2-1, is DTGVSQNPRHKITKRGQNVTFRCDPISEHNRLYWYRQTLGQGPEFLTYFQNEAQLEKSRLLSDRFSAERPKGSFSTLEIQRTEQGDSAMYLCASSLVGSGNEQFFGPGTRLTVL.

Ten or more counts support this clonotype. V and J are TRBV7-2 and TRBJ2-2; 13 positions match TRBD2. CDR3 length: 15 amino acids. The ends lost 6 bases at V and 6 bases at J; junction bases unmatched: 4. Germline V gene lookup returns CDR1 SGHTA and CDR2 FQGNSA. CDR3 in amino acids: CASRRTSGSAGELFF. The CDR3 coding sequence is TGTGCCAGCAGGAGGACTAGCGGGAGTGCCGGGGAGCTGTTTTTT.

This clonotype was counted at least ten times. The chain combines TRBV20-1 with TRBJ2-3; D ambiguous. This CDR3 comprises 12 residues. Trimming removed 4 bases from V and 0 bases from J, with 5 bases in between. CDR1 DFQATT and CDR2 SNEGSKA come from the germline V gene (reference sequence). Here the CDR3 DNA reads TGCAGTGCTACCCCCAGCACAGATACGCAGTATTTT. Protein product: CSATPSTDTQYF.